This T cell receptor (beta chain) was identified during a study of T cell responses to AZD1222 COVID-19 vaccine. General observations from the study: As reported, nearly half of all spike-specific TCRs target variant regions that are unmutated. White British people made up most donors, females outnumbered males, and clonal diversity was possibly underestimated. Compared with day 0, the breadth and depth of the Spike-specific TCR repertoire rose significantly after two doses of AZD1222.

On this clone: Its specificity is unknown.

Assay: immunoSEQ multiplex PCR; the TCRdb copy retains only in-frame clones and omits some. The sample yields 150,000 or so clones, approximately 87% seen once. The CDR3 is 13 residues long. Trimming shortened V by 6 bases and J by 9 bases, and 18 bases separated the two germline ends. V gene TRBV5-3 combines with J gene TRBJ1-1, with a tentative D call TRBD1 (5 bases). TRBV5-3 belongs to the ORF category, with a function that is uncertain. The sample was peripheral blood, taken on day 0 of MenACWY control vaccination. The receptor was derived from an adult in good health. CDR3 sequence (DNA): TGTGCCAGAACCAAAACGGGGGTTGGTAAAGCTTTCTTT. Its protein is CARTKTGVGKAFF.